These T cell receptor beta chains were read from a single sample in a study of graft-versus-host responses after intestinal transplantation. These receptors lack a known antigen. Generated by immunoSEQ multiplex PCR, the TCRdb table keeps only in-frame clones and is missing some. This repertoire shows some 92,000 clones, about nine tenths found once; its top ten account for less than 0.4%. The sequenced sample was unstimulated CD4+ T cells sorted from spleen or lymph node cells, obtained before intestinal transplant. The receptors shown here come from a human donor who received an intestinal transplant. CDR3s include the opening cysteine and the closing phenylalanine or tryptophan. Fields, in order: clone size, V gene, D gene, J gene, CDR3 protein, CDR3 DNA. D genes are given only for firm matches. Clone size is given for some rows only: seen once, a few or many times, or a class if the clone is expanded.

once	TRBV28	TRBD1	TRBJ1-5	CASSFGTGASNQPQHF	TGTGCCAGCAGTTTCGGGACAGGAGCCAGCAATCAGCCCCAGCATTTT
once	TRBV7-8	TRBD1	TRBJ1-1	CASSWTGMNTEAFF	TGTGCCAGCAGCTGGACAGGGATGAACACTGAAGCTTTCTTT
once	TRBV6-4	.	TRBJ2-2	CASTPEAGLRTGELFF	TGTGCCAGCACCCCAGAGGCAGGCCTACGTACCGGGGAGCTGTTTTTT
.	TRBV7-8	.	TRBJ1-2	CASSLRVVGGSSNYGYTF	TGTGCCAGCAGCCTTAGGGTGGTGGGGGGTAGTAGTAACTATGGCTACACCTTC
.	TRBV18	.	TRBJ1-5	CASSPDGRVSQPQHF	TGTGCCAGCTCACCCGACGGCAGGGTATCTCAGCCCCAGCATTTT
.	TRBV2	TRBD2	TRBJ2-1	CASTPVGRERGNEQFF	TGTGCCAGCACCCCTGTGGGGCGGGAGAGGGGCAATGAGCAGTTCTTC
.	TRBV2	TRBD1	TRBJ1-2	CASSVQGVANYGYTF	TGTGCCAGCAGTGTACAGGGGGTAGCTAACTATGGCTACACCTTC
.	TRBV14	TRBD2	TRBJ2-3	CASSRQTSGRFF	TGTGCCAGCAGCCGACAGACTAGCGGGAGGTTCTTT
.	TRBV9	.	TRBJ2-1	CASSVGQVGTLRSYNEQFF	TGTGCCAGCAGCGTAGGGCAAGTCGGGACACTCCGCTCCTACAATGAGCAGTTCTTC
.	TRBV18	.	TRBJ1-1	CASSPDRTIGTEAFF	TGTGCCAGCTCACCAGACAGAACGATCGGCACTGAAGCTTTCTTT